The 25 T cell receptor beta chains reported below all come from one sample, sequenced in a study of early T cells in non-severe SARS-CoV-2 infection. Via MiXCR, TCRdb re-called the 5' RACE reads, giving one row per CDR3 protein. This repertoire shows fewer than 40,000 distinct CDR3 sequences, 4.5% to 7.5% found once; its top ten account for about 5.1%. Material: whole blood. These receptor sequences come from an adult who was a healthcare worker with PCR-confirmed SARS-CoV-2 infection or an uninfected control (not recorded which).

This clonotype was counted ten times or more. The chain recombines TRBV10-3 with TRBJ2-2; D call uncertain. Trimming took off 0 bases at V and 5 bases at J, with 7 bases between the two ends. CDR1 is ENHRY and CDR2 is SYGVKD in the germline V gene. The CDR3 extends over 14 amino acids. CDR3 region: CAISESPGTGELFF. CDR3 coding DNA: TGTGCCATCAGTGAGTCCCCAGGTACCGGGGAGCTGTTTTTT.

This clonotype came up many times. The CDR3 sequence is CSARPGTGEGNEQFF. The CDR3 nucleotides read TGCAGTGCTAGACCCGGGACTGGGGAGGGTAATGAGCAGTTCTTC. The chain links TRBV20-1 to TRBJ2-1, with 7 bases identical to TRBD2. This CDR3 comprises 15 residues. The V and J ends lost 2 bases and 7 bases, in that order; junction bases with no gene match: 11. Germline-derived CDR1 and CDR2 are DFQATT and SNEGSKA (reference sequence).

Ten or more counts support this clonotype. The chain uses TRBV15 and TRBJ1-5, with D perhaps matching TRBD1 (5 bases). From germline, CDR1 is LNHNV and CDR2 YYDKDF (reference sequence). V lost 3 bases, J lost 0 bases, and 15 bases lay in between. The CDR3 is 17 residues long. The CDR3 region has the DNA TGTGCCACCAGCAGCCCCACAGGTTGGGATAGCAATCAGCCCCAGCATTTT. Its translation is CATSSPTGWDSNQPQHF.

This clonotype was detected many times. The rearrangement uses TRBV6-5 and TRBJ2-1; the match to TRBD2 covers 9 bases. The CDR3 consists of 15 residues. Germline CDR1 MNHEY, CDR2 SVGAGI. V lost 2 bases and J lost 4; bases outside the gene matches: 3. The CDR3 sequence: CASSYAGGLYNEQFF. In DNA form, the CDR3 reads TGTGCCAGCAGTTACGCGGGGGGGTTATACAATGAGCAGTTCTTC.

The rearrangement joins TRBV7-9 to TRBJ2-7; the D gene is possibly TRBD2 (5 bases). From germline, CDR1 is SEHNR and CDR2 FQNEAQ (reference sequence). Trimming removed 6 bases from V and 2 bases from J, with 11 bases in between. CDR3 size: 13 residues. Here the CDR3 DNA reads TGTGCCAGCAGTCGGGATTTAGCCTACGAGCAGTACTTC. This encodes CASSRDLAYEQYF.

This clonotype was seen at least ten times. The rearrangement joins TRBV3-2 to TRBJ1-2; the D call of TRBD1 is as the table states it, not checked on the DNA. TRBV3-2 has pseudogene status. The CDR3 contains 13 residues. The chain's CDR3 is CASSQGTGTGYTF. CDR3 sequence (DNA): TGTGCCAGCAGCCAGGGGACAGGGACCGGCTACACCTTC.

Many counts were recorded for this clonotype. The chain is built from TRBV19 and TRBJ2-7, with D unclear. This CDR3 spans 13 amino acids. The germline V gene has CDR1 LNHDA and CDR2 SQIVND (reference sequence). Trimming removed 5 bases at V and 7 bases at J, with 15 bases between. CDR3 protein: CASSDPGLWEQYF. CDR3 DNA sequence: TGTGCCAGTAGTGACCCCGGCTTGTGGGAGCAGTACTTC.

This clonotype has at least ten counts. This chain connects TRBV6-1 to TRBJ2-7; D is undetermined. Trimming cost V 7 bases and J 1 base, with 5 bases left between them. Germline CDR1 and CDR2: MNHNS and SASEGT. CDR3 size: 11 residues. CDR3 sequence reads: CASMVSYEQYF. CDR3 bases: TGTGCCAGCATGGTATCCTACGAGCAGTACTTC.

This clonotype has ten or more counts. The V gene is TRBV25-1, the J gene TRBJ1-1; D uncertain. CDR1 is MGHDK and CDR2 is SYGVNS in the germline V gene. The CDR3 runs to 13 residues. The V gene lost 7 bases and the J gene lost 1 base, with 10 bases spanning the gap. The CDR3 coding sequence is TGTGCCAGCAAAAAATCCTGGAACACTGAAGCTTTCTTT. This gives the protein CASKKSWNTEAFF. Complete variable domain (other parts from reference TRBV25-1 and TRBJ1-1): EADIYQTPRYLVIGTGKKITLECSQTMGHDKMYWYQQDPGMELHLIHYSYGVNSTEKGDLSSESTVSRIRTEHFPLTLESARPSHTSQYLCASKKSWNTEAFFGQGTRLTVV.

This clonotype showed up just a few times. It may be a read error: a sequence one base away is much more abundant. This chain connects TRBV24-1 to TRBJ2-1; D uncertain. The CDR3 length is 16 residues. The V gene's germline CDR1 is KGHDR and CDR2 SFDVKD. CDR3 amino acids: CATSVPPESSYNVQFF. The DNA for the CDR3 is TGTGCCACCAGTGTACCCCCGGAGAGCTCCTACAATGTGCAGTTCTTC.

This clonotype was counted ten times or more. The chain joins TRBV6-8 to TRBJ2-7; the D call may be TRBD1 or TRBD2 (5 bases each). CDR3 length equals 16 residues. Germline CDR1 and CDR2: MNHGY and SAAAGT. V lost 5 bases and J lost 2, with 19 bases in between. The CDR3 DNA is TGTGCCAGCAGTGCCGCCGGGACCCAGTCCACCTACGAGCAGTACTTC. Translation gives CASSAAGTQSTYEQYF.

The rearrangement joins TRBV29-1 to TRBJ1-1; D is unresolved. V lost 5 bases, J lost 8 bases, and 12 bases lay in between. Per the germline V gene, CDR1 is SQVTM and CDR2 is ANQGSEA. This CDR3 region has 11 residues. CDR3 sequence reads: CSVRAGPEAFF. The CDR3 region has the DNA TGCAGCGTTCGCGCTGGCCCAGAAGCTTTCTTT.

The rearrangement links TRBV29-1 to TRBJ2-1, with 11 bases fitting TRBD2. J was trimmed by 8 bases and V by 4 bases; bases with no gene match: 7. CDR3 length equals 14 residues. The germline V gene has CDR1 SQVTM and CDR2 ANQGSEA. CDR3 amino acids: CSVVGLAGGYEQFF. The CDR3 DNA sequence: TGCAGCGTTGTAGGCCTAGCGGGAGGCTATGAGCAGTTCTTC.

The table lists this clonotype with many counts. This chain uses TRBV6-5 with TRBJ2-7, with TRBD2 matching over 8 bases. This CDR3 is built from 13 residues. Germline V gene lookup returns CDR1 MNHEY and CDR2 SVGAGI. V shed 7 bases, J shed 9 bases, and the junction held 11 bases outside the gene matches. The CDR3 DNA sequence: TGTGCCAGCACTGACGTGGGCCGGGGGGGGCAGTACTTC. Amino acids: CASTDVGRGGQYF.

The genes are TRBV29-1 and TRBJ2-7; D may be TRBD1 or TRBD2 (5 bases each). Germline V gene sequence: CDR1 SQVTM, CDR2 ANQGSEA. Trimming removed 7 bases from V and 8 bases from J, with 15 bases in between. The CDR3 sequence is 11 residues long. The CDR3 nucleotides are TGCAGCGCCGGGACCGACGGTCAGCAGTACTTC. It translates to CSAGTDGQQYF.

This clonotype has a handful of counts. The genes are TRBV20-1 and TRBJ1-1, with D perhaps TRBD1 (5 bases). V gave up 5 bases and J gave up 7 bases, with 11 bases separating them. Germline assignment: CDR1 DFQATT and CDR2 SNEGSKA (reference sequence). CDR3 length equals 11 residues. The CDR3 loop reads CSASGDSEAFF. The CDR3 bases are TGCAGTGCTTCGGGAGACAGTGAAGCTTTCTTT.

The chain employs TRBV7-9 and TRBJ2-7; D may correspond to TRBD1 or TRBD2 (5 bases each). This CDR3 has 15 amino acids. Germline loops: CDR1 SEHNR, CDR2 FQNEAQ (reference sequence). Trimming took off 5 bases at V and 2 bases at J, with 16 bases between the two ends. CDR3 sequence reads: CASSPRGEGTYEQYF. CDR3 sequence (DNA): TGTGCCAGCAGCCCCAGAGGGGAAGGGACCTACGAGCAGTACTTC.

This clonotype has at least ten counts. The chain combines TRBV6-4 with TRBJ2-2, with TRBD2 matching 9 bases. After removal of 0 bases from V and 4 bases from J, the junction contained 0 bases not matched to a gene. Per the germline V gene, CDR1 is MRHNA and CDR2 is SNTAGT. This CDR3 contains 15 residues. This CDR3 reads CASSDSSGSTGELFF. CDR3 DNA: TGTGCCAGCAGTGACTCTAGCGGGAGCACCGGGGAGCTGTTTTTT.

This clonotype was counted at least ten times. The DNA of the CDR3 is TGCGCCAGCAGCTTGGTGGGACAGCCGAACACCGGGGAGCTGTTTTTT. Its protein product is CASSLVGQPNTGELFF. The rearrangement links TRBV5-1 to TRBJ2-2; 7 nucleotides match TRBD1. This CDR3 spans 16 amino acids. The V and J ends lost 0 bases and 0 bases, in that order; junction bases with no gene match: 2. Germline values: CDR1 SGHRS, CDR2 YFSETQ.

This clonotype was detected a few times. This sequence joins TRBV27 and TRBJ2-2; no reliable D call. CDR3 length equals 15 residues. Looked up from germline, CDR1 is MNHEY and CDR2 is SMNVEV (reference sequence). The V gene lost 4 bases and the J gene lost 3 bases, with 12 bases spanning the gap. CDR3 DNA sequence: TGTGCCAGCAGTTCCATTCCCTCATACACCGGGGAGCTGTTTTTT. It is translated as CASSSIPSYTGELFF.

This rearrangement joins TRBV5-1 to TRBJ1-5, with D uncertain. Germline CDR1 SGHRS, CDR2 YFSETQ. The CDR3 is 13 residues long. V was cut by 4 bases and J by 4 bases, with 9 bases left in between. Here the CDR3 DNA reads TGCGCCAGCAGCGAGGGTCCTAATCAGCCCCAGCATTTT. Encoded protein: CASSEGPNQPQHF.

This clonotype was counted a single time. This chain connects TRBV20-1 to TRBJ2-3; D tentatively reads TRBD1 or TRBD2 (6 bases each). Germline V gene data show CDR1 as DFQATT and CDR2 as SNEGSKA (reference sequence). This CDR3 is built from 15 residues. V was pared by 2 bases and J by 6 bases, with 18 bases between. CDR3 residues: CSARSYGGRTDTQYF. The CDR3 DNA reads TGCAGTGCTAGATCCTACGGGGGCAGGACCGATACGCAGTATTTT.

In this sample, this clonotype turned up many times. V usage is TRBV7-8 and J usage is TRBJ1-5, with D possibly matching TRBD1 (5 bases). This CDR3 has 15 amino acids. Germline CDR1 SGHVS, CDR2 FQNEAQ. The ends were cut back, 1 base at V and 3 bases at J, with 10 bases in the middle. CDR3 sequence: CASSLVPGNNQPQHF. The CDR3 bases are TGTGCCAGCAGCTTAGTTCCAGGGAACAATCAGCCCCAGCATTTT. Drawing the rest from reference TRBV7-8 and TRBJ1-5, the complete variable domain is GAGVSQSPRYKVAKRGQDVALRCDPISGHVSLFWYQQALGQGPEFLTYFQNEAQLDKSGLPSDRFFAERPEGSVSTLKIQRTQQEDSAVYLCASSLVPGNNQPQHFGDGTRLSIL.

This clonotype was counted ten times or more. This CDR3 is CASCVGTVNTEAFF. In DNA, the CDR3 is TGCGCCAGCTGTGTGGGAACGGTTAACACTGAAGCTTTCTTT. The chain couples TRBV5-1 to TRBJ1-1; no clear D. The germline V gene has CDR1 SGHRS and CDR2 YFSETQ. The CDR3 covers 14 residues. Deletions cut 7 bases from V and 2 bases from J, with 15 bases between.

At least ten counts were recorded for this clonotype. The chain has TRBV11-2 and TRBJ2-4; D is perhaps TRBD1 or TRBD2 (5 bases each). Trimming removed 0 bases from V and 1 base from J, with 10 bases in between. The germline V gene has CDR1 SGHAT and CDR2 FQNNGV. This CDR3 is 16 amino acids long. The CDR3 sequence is CASSLDRGRAKNIQYF. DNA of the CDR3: TGTGCCAGCAGCTTAGATCGGGGACGTGCCAAAAACATTCAGTACTTC.